These 32 T cell receptor beta chains originate from one sample sequenced in a study of T cell clusters in autoimmune cytopenias (dated by TCRdb to about 2019). The instrument given in TCRdb is Illumina MiSeq. TRB rearrangements were amplified by multiplex PCR following a touch-down protocol, with the TRB-A and TRB-B primer pools mixed in one tube. After the reads were reprocessed by TCRdb, one entry was made per CDR3 protein sequence, with no DNA. The table for this sample records 5,000 to 5,500 distinct CDR3 sequences. Less than 30% of the sample rests with the top ten. Per sample, roughly 260 ng of peripheral blood genomic DNA, 30,000 to 40,000 genome equivalents, was used for TRB amplification. Sample: peripheral blood. The source is a human donor with an autoimmune cytopenia or autoimmune hepatitis (not recorded which).

This clonotype is deemed medium-sized by its frequency. The J gene is TRBJ1-2, the V gene TRBV7-6; TCRdb indicates TRBD1, and absent DNA this call remains unverified. Per germline, CDR1 SGHVS and CDR2 FNYEAQ. The CDR3 extends over 15 amino acids. CDR3 amino acids: CASSSETGTDYGYTF.

This clonotype is deemed medium-sized by its frequency. This chain uses TRBV29-1 with TRBJ1-1; TCRdb designates TRBD1, a call that cannot be tested without DNA. Germline-derived CDR1 and CDR2 are SQVTM and ANQGSEA. The CDR3 extends over 13 amino acids. The CDR3: CTVRGNLNTEAFF.

This clonotype is called medium-sized (0.01 to 0.1%) based on its frequency. The chain employs TRBV29-1 and TRBJ2-2; absent DNA, TCRdb's TRBD1 call cannot be checked. The CDR3 is 12 amino acids. Germline values: CDR1 SQVTM, CDR2 ANQGSEA. CDR3 sequence reads: CSARTGYGELFF.

This clonotype ranks as medium-sized (0.01 to 0.1%) in terms of frequency. V gene TRBV10-3 combines with J gene TRBJ2-7. This CDR3 has 13 residues. CDR1 is ENHRY and CDR2 is SYGVKD in the germline V gene. The CDR3 region is CAISERPSDEQYF.

This clonotype is classed as medium-sized (0.01 to 0.1%) by frequency. J is TRBJ1-4 and V is TRBV7-9; TCRdb calls TRBD1, which cannot be checked without DNA. Germline CDR1 SEHNR, CDR2 FQNEAQ (reference sequence). The CDR3 extends over 14 amino acids. The CDR3 region is CASSPGSLNEKLFF.

By frequency, this clonotype is medium-sized (0.01 to 0.1%). V gene TRBV19 combines with J gene TRBJ1-3. Germline values: CDR1 LNHDA, CDR2 SQIVND (reference sequence). The CDR3 sequence is 16 residues long. CDR3 loop: CASSSQEVLSGNTIYF.

This clonotype is medium-sized by frequency. The chain carries TRBV7-2 and TRBJ2-7. Germline-derived CDR1 and CDR2 are SGHTA and FQGNSA. The CDR3 has 15 amino acids. CDR3 sequence reads: CASSLGDGGLYEQYF.

The V call is TRBV10-3, the J call TRBJ1-2; TCRdb's D gene call, TRBD1, goes unchecked for lack of DNA. The CDR3 is made up of 16 amino acids. Per the germline V gene, CDR1 is ENHRY and CDR2 is SYGVKD. The CDR3 is CAISESGTVPSYGYTF.

This clonotype is identified as medium-sized from frequency. The chain carries TRBV29-1 and TRBJ2-5; as DNA is missing, the TRBD1 call by TCRdb cannot be tested. Germline loops: CDR1 SQVTM, CDR2 ANQGSEA. The CDR3 is 13 amino acids. CDR3 protein: CSVAGTGSETQYF.

J is TRBJ2-3 and V is TRBV6-2 or TRBV6-3; TCRdb calls TRBD1, which cannot be checked without DNA. Germline V gene sequence: CDR1 MNHEY, CDR2 SVGEGT. This CDR3 has 17 residues. CDR3 region: CASGSGVRLRERDTQYF.

Judged by frequency, this clonotype is medium-sized. This chain uses TRBV6-5 with TRBJ2-7. Looked up from germline, CDR1 is MNHEY and CDR2 is SVGAGI. CDR3 length: 11 residues. CDR3 sequence: CASSEGWEQYF.

In terms of frequency, this clonotype is medium-sized. The chain recombines TRBV5-1 with TRBJ1-1. CDR1 is SGHRS, CDR2 YFSETQ, per germline. CDR3 length equals 14 residues. CDR3 sequence: CASSLDRANTEAFF.

This clonotype counts as medium-sized (0.01 to 0.1%) by frequency. The rearrangement uses TRBV30 and TRBJ2-7; TCRdb calls TRBD1, which cannot be checked without DNA. Germline CDR1 GTSNPN, CDR2 SVGIG (reference sequence). CDR3 length: 16 residues. Here the CDR3 reads CAWSVLGTGRTYEQYF.

CDR3 sequence: CASIRGETRTDTQYF. V and J are TRBV6-1 and TRBJ2-3. The V gene's germline CDR1 is MNHNS and CDR2 SASEGT. This CDR3 spans 15 amino acids.

Its frequency marks this clonotype as medium-sized. This rearrangement joins TRBV30 to TRBJ2-5; TCRdb picks TRBD2, but there is no DNA to check that call. Germline CDR1 and CDR2: GTSNPN and SVGIG (reference sequence). The CDR3 covers 15 residues. The CDR3 protein is CAWSSGLAGGETQYF.

This chain connects TRBV9 to TRBJ2-1; TCRdb's D call of TRBD2 is untestable without DNA. There are 16 residues in the CDR3. Germline CDR1 is SGDLS and CDR2 is YYNGEE. The CDR3 loop reads CASSPMSGGTYNEQFF.

In terms of frequency, this clonotype is medium-sized. The J gene is TRBJ2-7, the V gene TRBV29-1. The germline CDR1 and CDR2 sequences are SQVTM and ANQGSEA. This CDR3 spans 13 amino acids. The CDR3 region is CSVQGLASYEQYF.

V is TRBV18 and J is TRBJ2-7; without DNA, the TCRdb call of TRBD1 cannot be checked. The CDR3 runs to 17 residues. CDR1 KGHSH and CDR2 LQKENI come from the germline V gene. The CDR3 loop is CASSLSHSTGGSYEQYF.

The rearrangement uses TRBV18 and TRBJ1-1; TCRdb gives TRBD1 as the D gene, but with no DNA this cannot be confirmed. The length of the CDR3 is 15 residues. Germline CDR1 and CDR2: KGHSH and LQKENI. The chain's CDR3 is CASSLFGTGDTEAFF.

Considering frequency, this clonotype is medium-sized. The chain joins TRBV20-1 to TRBJ2-1; as DNA is missing, the TRBD2 call by TCRdb cannot be tested. The CDR3 spans 14 residues. Per germline, CDR1 DFQATT and CDR2 SNEGSKA (reference sequence). CDR3 region: CSARVSGNYNEQFF.

This clonotype is called medium-sized (0.01 to 0.1%) based on its frequency. The chain combines TRBV19 with TRBJ1-5; TCRdb's assignment of TRBD1 cannot be checked, as there is no DNA. The CDR3 has 15 amino acids. Germline loops: CDR1 LNHDA, CDR2 SQIVND (reference sequence). The chain's CDR3 is CASRTRQGSNQPQHF.

By frequency, this clonotype registers medium-sized. The chain employs TRBV10-3 and TRBJ1-2; TCRdb reports TRBD1, a call that lacks DNA to check it against. Germline V lookup: CDR1 ENHRY, CDR2 SYGVKD. The CDR3 loop spans 14 amino acids. This CDR3 is CAISESRGQGGYTF.

This clonotype ranks as hyperexpanded in terms of frequency. This chain links TRBV11-2 with TRBJ2-7; checking the TCRdb D call of TRBD1 is not possible without DNA. The CDR3 runs 14 residues. Germline CDR1 reads SGHAT; CDR2 reads FQNNGV. CDR3 sequence reads: CASSLAQGAVEQYF.

The rearrangement joins TRBV20-1 to TRBJ1-5. The length of the CDR3 is 15 residues. Germline V gene sequence: CDR1 DFQATT, CDR2 SNEGSKA (reference sequence). The CDR3 protein is CSARGAEASNQPQHF.

This clonotype shows up as medium-sized (0.01 to 0.1%) by frequency. V and J are TRBV6-5 and TRBJ1-2. CDR1 and CDR2 (germline): MNHEY, SVGAGI. There are 12 residues in the CDR3. The CDR3 loop is CASRGLNYGYTF.

Frequency places this clonotype as medium-sized (0.01 to 0.1%). This rearrangement joins TRBV6-1 to TRBJ1-2; TCRdb proposes TRBD1, but this gene call is untestable without DNA. The CDR3 covers 12 residues. CDR1 is MNHNS, CDR2 SASEGT, per germline. CDR3 sequence: CASSDPPRGNTF.

In terms of frequency, this clonotype is medium-sized (0.01 to 0.1%). The V call is TRBV6-6, the J call TRBJ1-6. The CDR3 length is 13 residues. Germline values: CDR1 MNHNY, CDR2 SVGAGI (reference sequence). The CDR3 sequence: CASTFTANSPLHF.

The rearrangement uses TRBV5-4 and TRBJ2-7; TCRdb lists TRBD1, though no DNA is available to test this call. CDR1 and CDR2 from the germline V gene are SGHNT and YYREEE (reference sequence). The CDR3 runs to 17 residues. CDR3: CASSLDPTGRSSYEQYF.

Judged by frequency, this clonotype is medium-sized. The rearrangement uses TRBV29-1 and TRBJ2-1; TCRdb reports TRBD2, a call that lacks DNA to check it against. Germline assignment: CDR1 SQVTM and CDR2 ANQGSEA. The CDR3 contains 14 residues. The CDR3 spells CSVLPSGRSNEQFF.

The V call is TRBV20-1, the J call TRBJ2-2; as DNA is missing, the TRBD2 call by TCRdb cannot be tested. The CDR3 contains 18 residues. CDR1 and CDR2 from the germline V gene are DFQATT and SNEGSKA (reference sequence). CDR3: CSARSPGTSGREAGELFF.

Considering frequency, this clonotype is medium-sized (0.01 to 0.1%). The chain carries TRBV10-3 and TRBJ1-5. Germline V lookup: CDR1 ENHRY, CDR2 SYGVKD. This CDR3 is 13 amino acids long. CDR3 sequence: CAISEVIGQPQHF.

The V and J genes are TRBV5-6 and TRBJ2-3; as DNA is missing, the TRBD1 call by TCRdb cannot be tested. CDR3 length: 16 amino acids. Per germline, CDR1 SGHDT and CDR2 YYEEEE. CDR3: CASSRTSWGSSDTQYF.